Listed here are 29 T cell receptor beta chains from one sample, sequenced in a study of cytomegalovirus exposure and HLA in healthy donors. The primer mix had 60 Vbeta and 13 Jbeta primers. Only in-frame clones appear in the TCRdb table, and some are missing; sequencing was by immunoSEQ multiplex PCR. The repertoire includes 90,000 to 120,000 clones, around three quarters of them detected once, and about 2.8% sits in the top ten. The sequencing sample was made of PBMCs. The receptors come from a man aged 50 or older in good health and CMV-seropositive.

In its sample, this clone was seen once. The V call is TRBV6-6, the J call TRBJ2-7; TRBD1 matches 10 bases. The CDR3 is 12 amino acids. Germline V lookup: CDR1 MNHNY, CDR2 SVGAGI (reference sequence). The V segment lost 11 bases and the J segment 4 bases; nucleotides outside the gene matches: 5. CDR3 coding DNA: TGTGCCGCCCGGGACAGGGGATACGAGCAGTACTTC. This sequence encodes CAARDRGYEQYF.

The chain joins TRBV4-2 to TRBJ1-1; 8 bases are shared with TRBD1. CDR1 and CDR2 from the germline V gene are LGHNA and YNFKEQ. The trim removed 0 bases at V and 5 bases at J, leaving 5 bases unmatched. CDR3 length: 15 residues. The CDR3 loop is CASSQDQGARTEAFF. CDR3 coding DNA: TGTGCCAGCAGCCAAGATCAGGGGGCGCGAACTGAAGCTTTCTTT.

The chain joins TRBV11-2 to TRBJ1-4, with a weak D call TRBD1 (5 bases). The CDR3 runs to 15 residues. Germline CDR1 is SGHAT and CDR2 is FQNNGV. V shed 0 bases and J shed 4 bases, with 9 bases lying between them. CDR3 DNA sequence: TGTGCCAGCAGCTTAGATCAGGGCGTTAATGAAAAACTGTTTTTT. This encodes CASSLDQGVNEKLFF.

Only a few counts were recorded for this clone. The chain links TRBV27 to TRBJ1-2, with 8 bases that match TRBD1. This CDR3 spans 16 amino acids. Germline V gene lookup returns CDR1 MNHEY and CDR2 SMNVEV (reference sequence). The V and J ends lost 7 bases and 3 bases, in that order; junction bases with no gene match: 13. The CDR3 loop reads CASKTYNRGLDYGYTF. CDR3 nucleotides: TGTGCCAGCAAGACATATAACAGGGGGTTGGACTATGGCTACACCTTC.

V usage is TRBV20-1 and J usage is TRBJ1-5; TRBD1 matches at 7 bases. Trimming cost V 5 bases and J 11 bases; bases outside gene matches: 6. CDR3 length: 11 amino acids. CDR1 is DFQATT, CDR2 SNEGSKA, per germline (reference sequence). The CDR3 coding sequence is TGCAGTGCTGGACAGGAGACGGCCCAGCATTTT. Encoded protein: CSAGQETAQHF.

This chain joins TRBV6-6 and TRBJ2-5; D possibly corresponds to TRBD2 (5 bases). The V end lost 6 bases, the J end lost 7 bases, and 24 bases lay between the germline ends. The CDR3 is 16 amino acids. Germline-derived CDR1 and CDR2 are MNHNY and SVGAGI (reference sequence). CDR3 loop: CASSPRDPTGAATQYF. In DNA, the CDR3 is TGTGCCAGCAGCCCCCGGGATCCGACGGGTGCAGCGACCCAGTACTTC.

The genes are TRBV5-1 and TRBJ2-7, with D unresolved. The V end was cut by 4 bases, the J end by 5 bases, with 13 bases between. The CDR3 covers 13 residues. The V gene's germline CDR1 is SGHRS and CDR2 YFSETQ. The CDR3 region has the DNA TGCGCCAGCAGCCCCCTTCCCCAGAACGAGCAGTACTTC. Amino acid sequence: CASSPLPQNEQYF.

This chain links TRBV9 with TRBJ1-1, with 7 bases aligning to TRBD1. The ends lost 6 bases at V and 4 bases at J; junction bases unmatched: 12. The V gene's germline CDR1 is SGDLS and CDR2 YYNGEE. The CDR3 spans 15 residues. The CDR3 bases are TGTGCCAGCACCCTTATACAGGGGAGTGGCACTGAAGCTTTCTTT. Translating it yields CASTLIQGSGTEAFF. The full variable domain, rest sourced from reference TRBV9 and TRBJ1-1, is DSGVTQTPKHLITATGQRVTLRCSPRSGDLSVYWYQQSLDQGLQFLIQYYNGEERAKGNILERFSAQQFPDLHSELNLSSLELGDSALYFCASTLIQGSGTEAFFGQGTRLTVV.

This clone was detected only a few times. The chain combines TRBV18 with TRBJ2-1, with 7 bases aligning to TRBD2. J was trimmed by 2 bases and V by 4 bases; bases with no gene match: 5. The CDR3 runs 15 residues. Germline assignment: CDR1 KGHSH and CDR2 LQKENI. The CDR3 coding sequence is TGTGCCAGCTCACTCGGAACTAGCGCCTACAATGAGCAGTTCTTC. Its protein is CASSLGTSAYNEQFF.

This clone was seen a few times. The chain links TRBV5-1 to TRBJ2-1; D remains ambiguous. The CDR3 sequence is 15 residues long. The V gene's germline CDR1 is SGHRS and CDR2 YFSETQ. The germline V and J ends were trimmed by 0 bases and 0 bases, with 7 bases remaining between them. Here the CDR3 reads CASSLAESSYNEQFF. CDR3 DNA: TGCGCCAGCAGCTTGGCGGAGAGCTCCTACAATGAGCAGTTCTTC.

V gene TRBV18 combines with J gene TRBJ2-1; 13 bases agree with TRBD2. This CDR3 has 19 residues. J was trimmed by 6 bases and V by 3 bases; bases with no gene match: 14. CDR1 and CDR2 (germline): KGHSH, LQKENI. The CDR3 bases are TGTGCCAGCTCACCGGGACTAGCGGGATCCCCGGGCCTTTTCAATGAGCAGTTCTTC. Translated: CASSPGLAGSPGLFNEQFF.

This clone was picked up one time. This sequence joins TRBV27 and TRBJ1-2, with D possibly matching TRBD1 (6 bases). This CDR3 is built from 16 residues. V lost 8 bases to trimming and J lost 7 bases, with 26 bases between them. In germline, CDR1 is MNHEY, CDR2 SMNVEV (reference sequence). CDR3 sequence reads: CASSPVRGESYSGYTF. The CDR3 bases are TGTGCCAGCTCCCCGGTCAGGGGAGAATCGTATAGTGGCTACACCTTC.

This chain's CDR3 is CAIRREYTYGYTF. The DNA of the CDR3 is TGTGCCATCAGGCGGGAGTATACCTATGGCTACACCTTC. This chain joins TRBV10-3 and TRBJ1-2, with D unclear. This CDR3 has 13 residues. In germline, CDR1 is ENHRY, CDR2 SYGVKD. V was pared by 6 bases and J by 4 bases, with 12 bases between.

CDR3 protein: CASRGLARSTEAFF. CDR3 sequence (DNA): TGTGCCAGCAGGGGACTGGCTAGGAGCACTGAAGCTTTCTTT. This sequence joins TRBV2 and TRBJ1-1, with D perhaps TRBD1 (5 bases). V gave up 6 bases and J gave up 4 bases, with 15 bases separating them. Germline CDR1 is SNHLY and CDR2 is FYNNEI. CDR3 length: 14 residues.

This chain uses TRBV5-6 with TRBJ2-5; D ambiguous. V lost 0 bases and J lost 3, with 15 bases in between. Germline CDR1 reads SGHDT; CDR2 reads YYEEEE. The CDR3 totals 16 residues. CDR3 protein: CASSLVVFSGEETQYF. The CDR3, as DNA: TGTGCCAGCAGCTTGGTAGTTTTCTCGGGTGAAGAGACCCAGTACTTC.

This chain links TRBV5-1 with TRBJ1-2; 10 positions match TRBD1. Trimming at V came to 2 bases and at J to 8 bases, leaving 9 bases not matched to a gene. Germline CDR1 is SGHRS and CDR2 is YFSETQ. CDR3 length: 15 amino acids. In nucleotides, the CDR3 is TGCGCCAGCAGCTTCTCTACCGGGACAGGGGTCGGCTACACCTTC. It specifies CASSFSTGTGVGYTF.

V usage is TRBV7-2 and J usage is TRBJ2-7; 11 bases align to TRBD1. The V gene's germline CDR1 is SGHTA and CDR2 FQGNSA. This CDR3 is built from 15 residues. J was trimmed by 6 bases and V by 4 bases; bases with no gene match: 8. CDR3 residues: CASSYRPGTGGEQYF. DNA of the CDR3: TGTGCCAGCAGCTACCGCCCCGGGACAGGGGGCGAGCAGTACTTC. Full variable domain (outside the CDR3, taken from reference TRBV7-2 and TRBJ2-7): GAGVSQSPSNKVTEKGKDVELRCDPISGHTALYWYRQSLGQGLEFLIYFQGNSAPDKSGLPSDRFSAERTGGSVSTLTIQRTQQEDSAVYLCASSYRPGTGGEQYFGPGTRLTVT.

The J gene is TRBJ1-1, the V gene TRBV5-1; 9 nucleotides match TRBD1. The CDR3 spans 16 residues. In germline, CDR1 is SGHRS, CDR2 YFSETQ. After removal of 4 bases from V and 1 base from J, the junction contained 8 bases not matched to a gene. Here the CDR3 DNA reads TGCGCCAGCAGCGGGGGGTGGGACAGGGAGAACACTGAAGCTTTCTTT. This translates into CASSGGWDRENTEAFF.

The rearrangement uses TRBV29-1 and TRBJ2-1, with TRBD1 matching 9 bases. Germline trimming cut 7 bases from V and 10 bases from J; bases unmatched to any gene: 11. Germline V gene data show CDR1 as SQVTM and CDR2 as ANQGSEA. The CDR3 is 13 amino acids. CDR3 nucleotides: TGCAGCGCCGCCGGGACAGGGATACCCGAGCAGTTCTTC. Its translation is CSAAGTGIPEQFF.

In this sample, this clone turned up a few times. The gene calls are TRBV5-6 and TRBJ1-1; possibly TRBD1 for D (6 bases). The CDR3 loop spans 14 amino acids. Germline assignment: CDR1 SGHDT and CDR2 YYEEEE. V was cut by 4 bases and J by 3 bases, with 13 bases left in between. The CDR3 nucleotides read TGTGCCAGCAGCCGGCAGGGGCGGGACACTGAAGCTTTCTTT. Its translation is CASSRQGRDTEAFF.

This chain links TRBV10-3 with TRBJ1-6; 8 nucleotides agree with TRBD1. V trimming: 6 bases; J trimming: 7 bases; junction bases outside the gene matches: 5. Germline CDR1 and CDR2: ENHRY and SYGVKD. This CDR3 region has 14 residues. The CDR3 loop is CAIRAGGANSPLHF. CDR3 nucleotide sequence: TGTGCCATCAGAGCAGGGGGCGCGAATTCACCCCTCCACTTT.

The CDR3: CASSQDWAAGGTDTQYF. The CDR3 DNA reads TGTGCCAGCAGCCAAGATTGGGCAGCGGGGGGCACAGATACGCAGTATTTT. The V gene is TRBV4-2, the J gene TRBJ2-3; 8 nucleotides line up with TRBD2. The CDR3 consists of 17 residues. CDR1 and CDR2 (germline): LGHNA, YNFKEQ. Unmatched junction bases numbered 6, after V lost 0 bases and J lost 1 base.

This clone was seen only a few times. The V call is TRBV6-5, the J call TRBJ2-3; 12 nucleotides align to TRBD2. The CDR3 has 15 residues. The J segment lost 3 bases and the V segment lost 5 bases, leaving 3 bases of the junction unmatched. The germline CDR1 and CDR2 sequences are MNHEY and SVGAGI. The CDR3 is CASSRLAGATDTQYF. In DNA, the CDR3 is TGTGCCAGCAGTCGACTAGCGGGGGCGACAGATACGCAGTATTTT.

The chain recombines TRBV15 with TRBJ2-1; 9 bases agree with TRBD1. CDR1 is LNHNV and CDR2 is YYDKDF in the germline V gene (reference sequence). With 3 bases clipped from V and 9 bases from J, the junction kept 9 bases outside the gene matches. CDR3 length: 15 amino acids. The CDR3 DNA follows: TGTGCCACCAGCAGGGACAGGGGAAAGTTTGGTGAGCAGTTCTTC. Translation: CATSRDRGKFGEQFF.

This clone was counted a few times. V usage is TRBV7-8 and J usage is TRBJ2-3; 10 nucleotides match TRBD2. V lost 3 bases, J lost 5 bases, and 8 bases stayed unmatched. The CDR3 consists of 16 residues. Germline V gives CDR1 SGHVS, CDR2 FQNEAQ. The DNA of the CDR3 is TGTGCCAGCAGCTTCAGGAGCGGGGGGGAGAGAGATACGCAGTATTTT. As protein: CASSFRSGGERDTQYF.

This clone was counted only a few times. The V gene is TRBV5-1, the J gene TRBJ1-2, with D unresolved. V gave up 0 bases and J gave up 2 bases, with 8 bases separating them. The germline V gene has CDR1 SGHRS and CDR2 YFSETQ. The CDR3 runs 14 residues. The CDR3 nucleotides read TGCGCCAGCAGCTTGGACGGGGAGAACTATGGCTACACCTTC. Protein: CASSLDGENYGYTF.

The V and J genes are TRBV18 and TRBJ1-4; 10 bases align to TRBD1. CDR1 is KGHSH, CDR2 LQKENI, per germline. This CDR3 is 14 amino acids long. Trimming cost V 6 bases and J 11 bases; bases outside gene matches: 9. This chain's CDR3 is CASSLGTGDLKLFF. The CDR3 bases are TGTGCCAGCTCCCTTGGGACAGGGGACTTGAAACTGTTTTTT.

V and J are TRBV18 and TRBJ1-5; D remains ambiguous. Trimming took 6 bases from V and 4 from J, leaving 10 bases between them. This CDR3 region has 13 residues. Germline V gene lookup returns CDR1 KGHSH and CDR2 LQKENI. CDR3 DNA: TGTGCCAGCTCCCCCGGAGCGAATCAGCCCCAGCATTTT. Protein: CASSPGANQPQHF.

This clone was observed a few times. The gene calls are TRBV2 and TRBJ2-3, with a tentative D call TRBD2 (6 bases). Germline loops: CDR1 SNHLY, CDR2 FYNNEI. The V end lost 7 bases, the J end lost 2 bases, and 13 bases lay between the germline ends. This CDR3 has 14 residues. CDR3 protein: CASMAGPNTDTQYF. The CDR3, as DNA: TGTGCCAGCATGGCGGGACCGAACACAGATACGCAGTATTTT.